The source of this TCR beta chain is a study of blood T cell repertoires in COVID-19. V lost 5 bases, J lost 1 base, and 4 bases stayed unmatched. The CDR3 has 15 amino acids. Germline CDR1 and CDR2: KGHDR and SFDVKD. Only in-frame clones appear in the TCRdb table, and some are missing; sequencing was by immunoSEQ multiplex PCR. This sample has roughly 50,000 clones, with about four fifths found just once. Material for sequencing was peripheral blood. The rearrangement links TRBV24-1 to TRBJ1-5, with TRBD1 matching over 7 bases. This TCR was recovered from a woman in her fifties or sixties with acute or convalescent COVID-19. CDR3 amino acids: CATSGVGQSNQPQHF. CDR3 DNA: TGTGCCACCAGTGGGGTGGGACAGAGCAATCAGCCCCAGCATTTT.